The 8 T cell receptor beta chains in this list originate from one sample, sequenced in a study of blood T cell repertoires in COVID-19. Method: immunoSEQ multiplex PCR; TCRdb's copy keeps in-frame clones and lacks some. This sample has around 200,000 clones, with roughly 89% found just once. Sequenced: peripheral blood. The receptors come from a man between 60 and 70 years old who had recovered from COVID-19.

The J gene is TRBJ1-2, the V gene TRBV28, with D unclear. CDR3 length equals 15 residues. V lost 6 bases, J lost 2 bases, and 16 bases lay in between. Germline CDR1 reads MDHEN; CDR2 reads SYDVKM. The CDR3, as DNA: TGTGCCAGCAGCCCAGGCGGGTCCCTAAACTATGGCTACACCTTC. Amino acids: CASSPGGSLNYGYTF.

The genes are TRBV7-9 and TRBJ2-2; D is ambiguous. Trimming pared 6 bases from V and 4 bases from J, leaving 15 bases between. The CDR3 sequence is 15 residues long. Germline assignment: CDR1 SEHNR and CDR2 FQNEAQ (reference sequence). Written as DNA, the CDR3 is TGTGCCAGCAGAGACATCACTGGCGTCACCGGGGAGCTGTTTTTT. Protein product: CASRDITGVTGELFF.

The chain combines TRBV3-1 (or the pseudogene TRBV3-2) with TRBJ2-1; TRBD2 matches at 9 bases. Germline loops: CDR1 LGHDT, CDR2 YNNKEL (reference sequence). V lost 0 bases, J lost 5 bases, and 11 bases stayed unmatched. The CDR3 loop spans 18 amino acids. CDR3 protein: CASSQELASGALNNEQFF. The CDR3 DNA reads as TGTGCCAGCAGCCAAGAGTTGGCTAGCGGGGCCTTGAACAATGAGCAGTTCTTC.

The CDR3 loop is CASSLGVARSYEQYF. For the CDR3, the DNA is TGCGCCAGCAGCTTGGGAGTAGCGAGGAGTTACGAGCAGTACTTC. The chain links TRBV5-1 to TRBJ2-7; possibly TRBD2 for D (5 bases). The CDR3 is 15 amino acids. CDR1 is SGHRS and CDR2 is YFSETQ in the germline V gene. V dropped 0 bases and J dropped 4 bases, with 14 bases sitting between them.

The V call is TRBV15, the J call TRBJ1-1; D possibly corresponds to TRBD1 (5 bases). Germline values: CDR1 LNHNV, CDR2 YYDKDF (reference sequence). Trimming cost V 5 bases and J 8 bases, with 15 bases left between them. This CDR3 region has 13 residues. CDR3 sequence reads: CATSSPRQSEAFF. The CDR3 coding sequence is TGTGCCACCAGCTCTCCGAGACAGAGCGAAGCTTTCTTT. The complete variable domain, with remaining parts taken from reference TRBV15 and TRBJ1-1, reads DAMVIQNPRYQVTQFGKPVTLSCSQTLNHNVMYWYQQKSSQAPKLLFHYYDKDFNNEADTPDNFQSRRPNTSFCFLDIRSPGLGDTAMYLCATSSPRQSEAFFGQGTRLTVV.

The chain joins TRBV19 to TRBJ1-2, with D uncertain. Germline V gene data show CDR1 as LNHDA and CDR2 as SQIVND (reference sequence). The CDR3 spans 14 residues. The ends were cut back, 4 bases at V and 4 bases at J, with 13 bases in the middle. Here the CDR3 DNA reads TGTGCCAGTAGTACCGACCACTATAGCTATGGCTACACCTTC. This encodes CASSTDHYSYGYTF.

The chain uses TRBV3-1 (or the pseudogene TRBV3-2) and TRBJ1-6; tentatively, D is TRBD1 (5 bases). The CDR3 loop spans 13 amino acids. With 6 bases removed from V and 9 bases from J, the gap between germline ends came to 12 bases. Per germline, CDR1 LGHDT and CDR2 YNNKEL (reference sequence). The CDR3 loop is CASSPGGASPLHF. As DNA, the CDR3 is TGTGCCAGCAGTCCTGGAGGGGCTTCACCCCTCCACTTT.

The chain employs TRBV2 and TRBJ1-2; D is perhaps TRBD1 (5 bases). Looked up from germline, CDR1 is SNHLY and CDR2 is FYNNEI. The CDR3 runs 12 residues. V lost 11 bases, J lost 8 bases, and 18 bases lay in between. CDR3 nucleotides: TGTGCCGGGGGGGACCCGACGGGCGGCTACACCTTC. Protein product: CAGGDPTGGYTF.